Reported below is one T cell receptor (beta chain). Only a few counts were recorded for this clone. The antigen this receptor binds is unknown. Within one base of it there is no much larger clone, and no base qualities were kept. This sample is drawn from a study of cytomegalovirus exposure and HLA in healthy donors (dated by TCRdb to about 2017). Background for the entire study: The roughly 650 repertoires of the first cohort and the 95 to 150 validation repertoires were produced on the same platform, according to a later analysis. The study aimed to test whether cataloging public T cell receptors could reveal signatures of past pathogen exposure. The study combined high-throughput TCR immunosequencing, statistical association of individual TCRs with disease status, and machine learning to predict cytomegalovirus infection status. Along with the roughly 670-subject first cohort, a separate validation cohort of around 120 different subjects was used.

Here V drops 5 bases and J drops 3 bases, and the junction holds 10 bases not matched to any gene. CDR1 SGHDT and CDR2 YYEEEE were looked up in the germline V gene. The CDR3, cysteine through phenylalanine, is 16 amino acids long. Of all the DNA, just the CDR3 is kept, 48 bases in frame from base 1. Library generation was performed with the immunoSEQ multiplex PCR assay. From the authors' description of their analysis: To diagnose cytomegalovirus status from the catalog of TCR beta chain sequences, a statistical classification framework was built. TCRdb mirrors the immuneACCESS table, restricted to in-frame sequences. Some clones are absent from its copies; in checked studies, under half trace to an unresolved V gene, and the reason for the others is unknown. The V and J calls and clone size were taken over from that table, and D and trimming were inferred from the DNA. This sample holds approximately 150,000 clones; 85% were observed only once. The top ten clonotypes cover around 2.4% of the sample.

The donors belonged to the validation cohort of over a hundred subjects, which was separate from the approximately 700-subject first cohort. Beyond this particular receptor, the publication reports: The validation cohort had no HLA typing available for a later analysis, so co-occurrence within that cohort was assessed over all 120 or so repertoires. The study listed approximately 160 TCR beta chains as associated with cytomegalovirus. Cytomegalovirus status was reported to be diagnosed by the classifier with high specificity and sensitivity in both the original and validation cohorts. A later analysis found that TCRs clustered in the first cohort also tended to co-occur in the approximately 120 validation repertoires, with 94% of cluster scores above 0. It was suggested by the authors that the approach could potentially be generalized to other disease states and immunological phenotypes. Most TCR sequences were observed very rarely across donors, whereas some public TCRs were present in many individuals. A few of the identified cytomegalovirus-associated TCR beta chains were confirmed in vitro to be specific for cytomegalovirus antigens.

This receptor was obtained from a man aged 30 to 39 in good health and CMV-seropositive. Rearrangement joined TRBV5-6 to TRBJ2-1, with TRBD1 identical over 8 junction bases. Sequencing was performed on PBMCs. The CDR3 in this case is CASRTRDRIFYNEQFF. The bases read TGTGCCAGCAGAACCAGGGACAGGATCTTCTACAATGAGCAGTTCTTC.